This entry is about one TCR beta chain. Its antigen is still unknown. The sample belongs to a study of vaccination and CD4 T cells after COVID-19. This sample's treatment: roughly ten-day PBMC culture with coronavirus spike peptide pools or control peptides (ViraFEST assay). Once obtained from cultured CD4+ T cells, the DNA was sequenced using the Oncomine TCR Beta short-read assay. One entry per CDR3 protein, called by TCRdb with MiXCR from the PCR reads. Of more than 11,000 distinct CDR3 sequences listed, around 30% are singletons. This receptor was taken from a human donor who received a COVID-19 vaccine. The material was CD4+ T cells from blood, cultured in vitro, obtained before SARS-CoV-2 vaccination.

The chain's CDR3 is CASSLDQGTEAFF. CDR3 nucleotides: TGTGCCAGCAGCTTAGATCAAGGGACTGAAGCTTTCTTT. The chain carries TRBV11-3 and TRBJ1-1; no clear D. V lost 0 bases and J lost 5, with 7 bases in between. CDR1 SGHNT and CDR2 YENEEA come from the germline V gene. The CDR3 is made up of 13 amino acids.